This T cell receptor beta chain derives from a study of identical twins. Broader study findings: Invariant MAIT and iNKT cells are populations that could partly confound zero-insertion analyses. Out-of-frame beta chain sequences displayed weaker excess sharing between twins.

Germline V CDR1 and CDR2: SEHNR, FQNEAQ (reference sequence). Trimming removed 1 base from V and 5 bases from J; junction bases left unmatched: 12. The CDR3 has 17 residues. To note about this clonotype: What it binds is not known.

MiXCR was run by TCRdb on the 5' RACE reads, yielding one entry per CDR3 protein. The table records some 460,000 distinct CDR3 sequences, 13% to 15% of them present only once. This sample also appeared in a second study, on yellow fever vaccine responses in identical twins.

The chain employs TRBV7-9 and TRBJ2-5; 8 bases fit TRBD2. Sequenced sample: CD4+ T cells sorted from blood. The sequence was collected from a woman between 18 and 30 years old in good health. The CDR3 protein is CASSLEGGGGSRETQYF. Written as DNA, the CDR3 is TGTGCCAGCAGCTTAGAAGGTGGCGGGGGGTCCCGGGAGACCCAGTACTTC.